The 29 T cell receptor beta chains below come from one sample, sequenced in a study of T-cell memory formation after mild COVID-19. TCRdb re-analysed the 5' RACE reads in MiXCR, keeping a single row per CDR3 protein. Of around 340,000 distinct CDR3 sequences listed, about 15% were seen once; the top ten hold roughly a fifth. Sequencing was performed on PBMCs or a T cell subset sorted from them (not recorded which). These receptors were obtained from a man aged 18 to 29 who had mild COVID-19 (a few samples of this study predate the infection). Cell type and time point are not known.

This clonotype was seen many times. This chain links TRBV6-6 with TRBJ1-2; TRBD1 aligns across 7 bases. Germline CDR1 reads MNHNY; CDR2 reads SVGAGI (reference sequence). CDR3 length: 15 residues. V shed 7 bases and J 6 bases; nucleotides not matched to a gene: 14. The CDR3 loop reads CASTLSRGRLDGYTF. The CDR3 nucleotides are TGTGCCAGCACCCTCTCTAGGGGGCGGCTCGATGGCTACACCTTC.

This clonotype was counted only a few times. The chain employs TRBV7-2 and TRBJ2-5, with TRBD2 matching 7 bases. The germline CDR1 and CDR2 sequences are SGHTA and FQGNSA. The CDR3 totals 14 residues. V lost 5 bases and J lost 5; bases outside the gene matches: 8. The CDR3 DNA reads as TGTGCCAGCAGCCGCGTGAGTAGCGGGGAGACCCAGTACTTC. It codes for CASSRVSSGETQYF.

This clonotype was seen many times. CDR3 in amino acids: CASWQTANTGELFF. CDR3 bases: TGTGCCAGCTGGCAAACCGCGAACACCGGGGAGCTGTTTTTT. This chain links TRBV5-5 with TRBJ2-2; D is unresolved. Trimming took off 7 bases at V and 0 bases at J, with 10 bases between the two ends. Germline loops: CDR1 SGHKS, CDR2 YYEKEE (reference sequence). The CDR3 runs 14 residues.

This clonotype has only a few counts. The chain links TRBV11-3 to TRBJ2-1, with D possibly being TRBD1 or TRBD2 (5 bases each). V lost 3 bases and J 7 bases, leaving 19 bases between the germline ends. CDR1 is SGHNT and CDR2 is YENEEA in the germline V gene. This CDR3 comprises 16 residues. The CDR3 protein is CASSLGTRRFWNEQFF. DNA for the CDR3: TGTGCCAGCAGCTTGGGGACCCGAAGGTTTTGGAATGAGCAGTTCTTC.

V and J are TRBV10-3 and TRBJ1-6, with D maybe TRBD1 (5 bases). The CDR3 runs 15 residues. Germline V CDR1 and CDR2: ENHRY, SYGVKD. The ends were cut back, 11 bases at V and 7 bases at J, with 21 bases in the middle. CDR3 amino acids: CASRTGPLDNSPLHF. CDR3 sequence (DNA): TGTGCCTCACGGACGGGGCCGCTAGACAATTCACCCCTCCACTTT.

There are a few counts of this clonotype. This chain links TRBV6-5 with TRBJ1-2; D is undetermined. Trimming pared 6 bases from V and 7 bases from J, leaving 15 bases between. The CDR3 spans 13 residues. The germline gives CDR1 MNHEY, CDR2 SVGAGI. CDR3 coding DNA: TGTGCCAGCAGCCTCTCGAGGAACAGTGGCTACACCTTC. Translated, it gives CASSLSRNSGYTF.

This clonotype was found a few times. V is TRBV12-3 or TRBV12-4 and J is TRBJ2-2, with D tentatively TRBD2 (5 bases). This CDR3 has 13 residues. V was clipped by 8 bases and J by 6 bases, with 13 bases between them. CDR3 amino acids: CASARGYAGELFF. In DNA, the CDR3 is TGTGCCAGCGCCCGAGGGTATGCCGGGGAGCTGTTTTTT.

This clonotype has more than one count but fewer than ten. The chain joins TRBV5-1 to TRBJ2-3, with D uncertain. The CDR3 totals 14 residues. CDR1 and CDR2 (germline): SGHRS, YFSETQ. The ends were cut back, 3 bases at V and 5 bases at J, with 13 bases in the middle. CDR3 loop: CASSSAQREDTQYF. CDR3 coding DNA: TGCGCCAGCAGCTCCGCCCAAAGGGAAGATACGCAGTATTTT. The full variable domain, with the rest looked up from reference TRBV5-1 and TRBJ2-3, is KAGVTQTPRYLIKTRGQQVTLSCSPISGHRSVSWYQQTPGQGLQFLFEYFSETQRNKGNFPGRFSGRQFSNSRSEMNVSTLELGDSALYLCASSSAQREDTQYFGPGTRLTVL.

The J gene is TRBJ2-2, the V gene TRBV20-1, with no clear D. Germline assignment: CDR1 DFQATT and CDR2 SNEGSKA (reference sequence). V was cut by 6 bases and J by 5 bases, with 16 bases left in between. The CDR3 has 14 amino acids. DNA for the CDR3: TGCAGTGCCGTCCGACCGGCCGGAACCGGGGAGCTGTTTTTT. Residues: CSAVRPAGTGELFF.

This clonotype was counted ten times or more. The V call is TRBV18, the J call TRBJ1-4, with D unclear. The V end was cut by 2 bases, the J end by 0 bases, with 4 bases between. The CDR3 totals 14 residues. The germline gives CDR1 KGHSH, CDR2 LQKENI. CDR3 in amino acids: CASSPVATNEKLFF. The CDR3 region has the DNA TGTGCCAGCTCACCAGTTGCAACTAATGAAAAACTGTTTTTT.

This clonotype was observed a handful of times. V gene TRBV2 combines with J gene TRBJ2-5; either TRBD1 or TRBD2 may fit D (5 bases each). The CDR3 covers 13 residues. Germline CDR1 and CDR2: SNHLY and FYNNEI. The V end lost 6 bases, the J end lost 2 bases, and 10 bases lay between the germline ends. Written as DNA, the CDR3 is TGTGCCAGCAGGACCGGGACGCAAGAGACCCAGTACTTC. Protein sequence: CASRTGTQETQYF.

The J gene is TRBJ2-1, the V gene TRBV2, with D tentatively TRBD2 (6 bases). Trimming took off 7 bases at V and 8 bases at J, with 15 bases between the two ends. The CDR3 loop spans 13 amino acids. Germline lookup yields CDR1 SNHLY and CDR2 FYNNEI. This chain's CDR3 is CASTLAWGDEQFF. CDR3 coding DNA: TGTGCCAGCACGTTGGCCTGGGGGGATGAGCAGTTCTTC.

The chain employs TRBV6-5 and TRBJ1-4; possible D gene TRBD1, 5 bases. Between the trimmed V and J ends, which lost 0 bases and 6 bases, there was a span of 17 bases. The CDR3 has 17 residues. Germline lookup yields CDR1 MNHEY and CDR2 SVGAGI. CDR3 nucleotide sequence: TGTGCCAGCAGTTACTCGCAGGATCGAGGGGCTTATGAAAAACTGTTTTTT. It is translated as CASSYSQDRGAYEKLFF.

This clonotype was found many times. This chain connects TRBV25-1 to TRBJ1-2, with D possibly being TRBD1 (5 bases). The length of the CDR3 is 14 residues. CDR1 is MGHDK and CDR2 is SYGVNS in the germline V gene. Trimming shortened V by 1 base and J by 8 bases, and 14 bases separated the two germline ends. CDR3 sequence reads: CASSESGGSYGYTF. CDR3 DNA: TGTGCCAGCAGTGAATCCGGGGGATCCTACGGCTACACCTTC.

The rearrangement joins TRBV12-5 to TRBJ2-1; 8 bases agree with TRBD2. CDR1 is LGHNT and CDR2 is FRNRAP in the germline V gene. The CDR3 is made up of 17 amino acids. J gave up 3 bases and V 3 bases, and 10 bases lay outside the gene matches. DNA for the CDR3: TGTGCTAGTGGTTTCCAGGTTCGCGGGGGGAACTACAATGAGCAGTTCTTC. Protein sequence: CASGFQVRGGNYNEQFF.

This clonotype was observed at least ten times. This rearrangement joins TRBV7-9 to TRBJ2-3; 8 bases line up with TRBD2. The CDR3 sequence is 13 residues long. The germline V gene has CDR1 SEHNR and CDR2 FQNEAQ (reference sequence). The V segment lost 8 bases and the J segment 1 base; nucleotides outside the gene matches: 2. The CDR3 loop reads CASGTRGTDTQYF. The CDR3 DNA is TGTGCCAGCGGGACTAGGGGCACAGATACGCAGTATTTT. The full variable domain, completed using reference TRBV7-9 and TRBJ2-3, is DTGVSQNPRHKITKRGQNVTFRCDPISEHNRLYWYRQTLGQGPEFLTYFQNEAQLEKSRLLSDRFSAERPKGSFSTLEIQRTEQGDSAMYLCASGTRGTDTQYFGPGTRLTVL.

The J gene is TRBJ2-4, the V gene TRBV12-3 or TRBV12-4; 10 bases match TRBD1. CDR3 length equals 15 residues. V was pared by 6 bases and J by 6 bases, with 8 bases of the junction left unmatched. The CDR3 DNA reads TGTGCCAGCAGGTTCACTGGACAGGGGGGAAACATTCAGTACTTC. It encodes CASRFTGQGGNIQYF.

The CDR3 nucleotides read TGTGCCAGCAGCAGGGGGACCCAAACGGACACCGGGGAGCTGTTTTTT. Residues: CASSRGTQTDTGELFF. The rearrangement links TRBV5-4 to TRBJ2-2; D might be TRBD1 (6 bases). Germline CDR1 reads SGHNT; CDR2 reads YYREEE (reference sequence). V lost 4 bases and J lost 3, with 16 bases in between. The CDR3 has 16 residues.

This clonotype occurred many times. In DNA form, the CDR3 reads TGTGCCAGCATAAAGGCGGGGGGGCAAGAGACCCAGTACTTC. This encodes CASIKAGGQETQYF. The rearrangement joins TRBV3-1 to TRBJ2-5; 9 bases map to TRBD2. In germline, CDR1 is LGHDT, CDR2 YNNKEL (reference sequence). Trimming removed 7 bases from V and 2 bases from J; junction bases left unmatched: 5. The CDR3 has 14 amino acids.

This clonotype turned up a few times. This chain joins TRBV4-3 and TRBJ2-6, with D perhaps TRBD1 (5 bases). The CDR3 totals 14 residues. Germline V CDR1 and CDR2: LGHNA, YSLEER. Trimming shortened V by 4 bases and J by 3 bases, and 7 bases separated the two germline ends. CDR3 residues: CASSPGYGANVLTF. The CDR3 DNA is TGCGCCAGCAGCCCAGGGTATGGGGCCAACGTCCTGACTTTC.

This clonotype was observed many times. The rearrangement links TRBV12-3 or TRBV12-4 to TRBJ1-1, with D possibly being TRBD1 (6 bases). Deletions cut 2 bases from V and 5 bases from J, with 12 bases between. CDR3 length: 14 residues. CDR3 region: CASSLTPDRTEAFF. The CDR3 nucleotides are TGTGCCAGCAGTTTAACTCCCGACAGGACTGAAGCTTTCTTT.

This chain joins TRBV4-2 and TRBJ2-6; perhaps TRBD1 as D (6 bases). Between the trimmed V and J ends, which lost 0 bases and 5 bases, there was a span of 14 bases. Germline loops: CDR1 LGHNA, CDR2 YNFKEQ. The CDR3 spans 17 residues. CDR3 sequence reads: CASSQESVGARANVLTF. The CDR3 DNA is TGTGCCAGCAGCCAAGAGTCAGTGGGGGCGAGGGCCAACGTCCTGACTTTC.

This clonotype has ten or more counts. This sequence joins TRBV7-3 and TRBJ2-3; D ambiguous. Deletions cut 1 base from V and 4 bases from J, with 6 bases between. Germline CDR1 reads SGHTA; CDR2 reads FQGTGA. The length of the CDR3 is 13 residues. CDR3 nucleotides: TGTGCCAGCAGCTTAAGTGGACCAGATACGCAGTATTTT. Protein sequence: CASSLSGPDTQYF. The variable domain in full, with the rest retrieved from reference TRBV7-3 and TRBJ2-3, is GAGVSQTPSNKVTEKGKYVELRCDPISGHTALYWYRQSLGQGPEFLIYFQGTGAADDSGLPNDRFFAVRPEGSVSTLKIQRTERGDSAVYLCASSLSGPDTQYFGPGTRLTVL.

This clonotype has only a few counts. The chain uses TRBV18 and TRBJ2-3; 8 nucleotides align to TRBD2. This CDR3 is 19 amino acids long. Looked up from germline, CDR1 is KGHSH and CDR2 is LQKENI. The V and J ends lost 1 base and 0 bases, in that order; junction bases with no gene match: 12. In DNA, the CDR3 is TGTGCCAGCTCACCACGGTTGCCGAGCGGGGGACTTAGCACAGATACGCAGTATTTT. Protein sequence: CASSPRLPSGGLSTDTQYF.

This clonotype appeared many times. The genes are TRBV29-1 and TRBJ2-3; the D is unclear. Deletions cut 7 bases from V and 2 bases from J, with 7 bases between. Germline V gene lookup returns CDR1 SQVTM and CDR2 ANQGSEA. The CDR3 sequence is 11 residues long. DNA for the CDR3: TGCAGCGCCTCGGACACAGATACGCAGTATTTT. It encodes CSASDTDTQYF.

The rearrangement uses TRBV4-2 and TRBJ2-1, with TRBD2 matching over 7 bases. The germline CDR1 and CDR2 sequences are LGHNA and YNFKEQ. Trimming removed 4 bases from V and 6 bases from J; junction bases left unmatched: 9. The CDR3 covers 15 residues. Here the CDR3 reads CASSPVSRGVNEQFF. The CDR3 coding sequence is TGTGCCAGCAGCCCCGTATCACGGGGGGTCAATGAGCAGTTCTTC.

V usage is TRBV20-1 and J usage is TRBJ2-5; a possible D gene is TRBD2 (5 bases). CDR1 is DFQATT and CDR2 is SNEGSKA in the germline V gene (reference sequence). The V end was cut by 3 bases, the J end by 3 bases, with 20 bases between. The CDR3 runs to 16 residues. The CDR3 sequence: CSASWAGVVAEETQYF. CDR3 bases: TGCAGTGCTAGTTGGGCCGGGGTCGTTGCAGAAGAGACCCAGTACTTC.

This clonotype was recorded at least ten times. The chain uses TRBV5-1 and TRBJ2-1; TRBD1 might be the D (5 bases). There are 17 residues in the CDR3. Germline CDR1 SGHRS, CDR2 YFSETQ. Trimming took 7 bases from V and 4 from J, leaving 24 bases between them. The CDR3 loop reads CASSLGQGSSSYNEQFF. CDR3 coding DNA: TGCGCCAGCTCCTTGGGCCAGGGTTCGAGTTCGTACAATGAGCAGTTCTTC.

The chain combines TRBV20-1 with TRBJ1-5; TRBD1 might be the D (6 bases). CDR3 length: 15 residues. V was pared by 2 bases and J by 5 bases, with 16 bases between. From germline, CDR1 is DFQATT and CDR2 SNEGSKA (reference sequence). The CDR3 region is CSARFGTQSHQPQHF. DNA for the CDR3: TGCAGTGCTAGATTTGGGACACAGTCTCATCAGCCCCAGCATTTT.